This T cell receptor beta chain was captured by sequencing in a study of response to subunit inactivated influenza vaccine. Overall study findings and caveats: Few new T cells, the authors suggested, are recruited by each seasonal influenza vaccination.

CDR1 is MNHEY, CDR2 SMNVEV, per germline (reference sequence). CDR3 size: 15 residues. Trimming left V 6 bases short and J 1 base short, with 14 bases between. TCRdb reprocessed the RT-PCR reads with MiXCR, giving one entry per CDR3 protein. The sample contains about 700,000 distinct CDR3 sequences, around 13% of which appear only once. The sample holds a few counts of this clonotype. Its antigen is currently unknown. The origin of this receptor is a man in his fifties or sixties who received an inactivated influenza vaccine. The rearrangement joins TRBV27 to TRBJ2-3; possible D gene TRBD1, 6 bases. This material consisted of PBMCs from blood, taken roughly 15 days before vaccination. CDR3 residues: CASSRRTVGTDTQYF. The CDR3 DNA reads TGTGCCAGCAGCAGAAGGACAGTTGGCACAGATACGCAGTATTTT.